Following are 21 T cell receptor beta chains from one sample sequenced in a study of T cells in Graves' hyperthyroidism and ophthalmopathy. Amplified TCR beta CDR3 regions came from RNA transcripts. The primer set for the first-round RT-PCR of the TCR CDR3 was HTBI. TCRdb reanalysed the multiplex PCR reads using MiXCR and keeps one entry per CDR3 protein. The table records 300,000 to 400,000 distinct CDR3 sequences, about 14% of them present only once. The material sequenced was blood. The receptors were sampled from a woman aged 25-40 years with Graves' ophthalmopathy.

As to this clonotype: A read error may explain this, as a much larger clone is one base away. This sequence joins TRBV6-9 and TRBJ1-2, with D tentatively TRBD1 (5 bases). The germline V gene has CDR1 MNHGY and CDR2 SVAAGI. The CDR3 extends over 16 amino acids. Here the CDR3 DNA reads TGTACCAGCAGCTTACAGGTCCGTAGCTCAACCTATGGCTACACCTTC. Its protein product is CTSSLQVRSSTYGYTF.

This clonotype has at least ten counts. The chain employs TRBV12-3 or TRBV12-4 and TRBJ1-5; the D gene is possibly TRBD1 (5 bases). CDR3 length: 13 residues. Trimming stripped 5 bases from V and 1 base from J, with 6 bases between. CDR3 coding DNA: TGTGCCAGCAGTGACAGAAGCAATCAGCCCCAGCATTTT. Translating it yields CASSDRSNQPQHF.

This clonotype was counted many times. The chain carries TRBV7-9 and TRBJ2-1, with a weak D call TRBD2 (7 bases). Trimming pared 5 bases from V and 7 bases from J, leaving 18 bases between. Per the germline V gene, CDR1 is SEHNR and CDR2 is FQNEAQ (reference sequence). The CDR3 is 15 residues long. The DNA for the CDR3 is TGTGCCAGCAGCCCGCCGGGGGGCAGGGCTAATGAGCAGTTCTTC. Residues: CASSPPGGRANEQFF.

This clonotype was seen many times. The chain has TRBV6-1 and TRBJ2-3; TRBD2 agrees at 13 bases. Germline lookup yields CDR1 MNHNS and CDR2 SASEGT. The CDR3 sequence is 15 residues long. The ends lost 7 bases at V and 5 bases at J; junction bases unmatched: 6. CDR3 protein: CASTWTSGGGDTQYF. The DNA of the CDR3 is TGTGCCAGCACTTGGACTAGCGGGGGCGGAGATACGCAGTATTTT.

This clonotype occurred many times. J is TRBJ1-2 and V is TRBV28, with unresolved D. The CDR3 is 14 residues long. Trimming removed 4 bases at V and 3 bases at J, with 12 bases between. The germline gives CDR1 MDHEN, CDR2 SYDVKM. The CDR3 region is CASSSAVVHYGYTF. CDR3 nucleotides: TGTGCCAGCAGTTCAGCAGTAGTGCACTATGGCTACACCTTC.

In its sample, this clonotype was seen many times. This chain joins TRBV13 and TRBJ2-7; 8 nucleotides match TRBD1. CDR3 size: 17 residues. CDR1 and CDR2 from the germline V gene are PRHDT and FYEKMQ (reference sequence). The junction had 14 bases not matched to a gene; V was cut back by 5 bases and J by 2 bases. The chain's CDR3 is CASSPTGRDRRAYEQYF. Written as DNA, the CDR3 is TGTGCCAGCAGCCCAACGGGCCGGGACAGGAGAGCCTACGAGCAGTACTTC.

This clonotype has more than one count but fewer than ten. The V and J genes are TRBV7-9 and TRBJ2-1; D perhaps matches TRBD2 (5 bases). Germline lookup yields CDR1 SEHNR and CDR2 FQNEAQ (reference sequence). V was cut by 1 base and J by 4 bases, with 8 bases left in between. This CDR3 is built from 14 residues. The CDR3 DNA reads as TGTGCCAGCAGCTTAGACGGGGAATACAATGAGCAGTTCTTC. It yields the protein CASSLDGEYNEQFF.

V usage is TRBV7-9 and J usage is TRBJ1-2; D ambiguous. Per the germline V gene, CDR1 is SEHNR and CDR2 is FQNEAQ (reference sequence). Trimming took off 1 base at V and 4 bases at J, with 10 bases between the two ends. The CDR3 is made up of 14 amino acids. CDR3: CASSLEVAVYGYTF. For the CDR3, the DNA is TGTGCCAGCAGCTTAGAGGTGGCAGTCTATGGCTACACCTTC. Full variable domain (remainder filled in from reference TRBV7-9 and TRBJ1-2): DTGVSQNPRHKITKRGQNVTFRCDPISEHNRLYWYRQTLGQGPEFLTYFQNEAQLEKSRLLSDRFSAERPKGSFSTLEIQRTEQGDSAMYLCASSLEVAVYGYTFGSGTRLTVV.

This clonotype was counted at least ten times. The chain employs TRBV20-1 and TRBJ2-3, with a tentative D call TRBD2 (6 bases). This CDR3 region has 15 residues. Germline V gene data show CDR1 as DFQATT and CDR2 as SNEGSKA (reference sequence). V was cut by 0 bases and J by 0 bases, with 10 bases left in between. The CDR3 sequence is CSAREPGVSTDTQYF. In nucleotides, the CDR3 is TGCAGTGCTAGAGAACCGGGGGTCAGCACAGATACGCAGTATTTT.

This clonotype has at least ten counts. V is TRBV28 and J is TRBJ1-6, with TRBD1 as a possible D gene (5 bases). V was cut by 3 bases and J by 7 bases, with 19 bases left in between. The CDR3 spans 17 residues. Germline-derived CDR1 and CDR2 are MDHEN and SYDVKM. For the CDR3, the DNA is TGTGCCAGCAGTTTGCGGCCGGGAGTCAGGGACAATTCACCCCTCCACTTT. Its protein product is CASSLRPGVRDNSPLHF.

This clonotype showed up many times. This CDR3 reads CASSLTGIGTGELFF. The CDR3 DNA reads TGTGCCAGCAGTTTAACCGGGATCGGCACCGGGGAGCTGTTTTTT. The V and J genes are TRBV28 and TRBJ2-2, with D possibly matching TRBD2 (5 bases). CDR1 and CDR2 (germline): MDHEN, SYDVKM. V dropped 2 bases and J dropped 4 bases, with 11 bases sitting between them. The CDR3 totals 15 residues.

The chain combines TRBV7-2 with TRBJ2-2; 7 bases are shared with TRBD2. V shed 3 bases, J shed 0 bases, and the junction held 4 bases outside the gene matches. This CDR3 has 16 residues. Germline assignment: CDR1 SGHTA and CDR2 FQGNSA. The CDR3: CASSLVGGTNTGELFF. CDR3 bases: TGTGCCAGCAGCTTGGTCGGGGGGACGAACACCGGGGAGCTGTTTTTT.

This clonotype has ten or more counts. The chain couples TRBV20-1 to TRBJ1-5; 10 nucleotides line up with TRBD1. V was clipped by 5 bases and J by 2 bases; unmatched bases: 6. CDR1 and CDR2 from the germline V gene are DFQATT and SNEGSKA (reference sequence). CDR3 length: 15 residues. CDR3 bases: TGCAGTGCTGTCCCGGGACAGGGGCGCAATCAGCCCCAGCATTTT. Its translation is CSAVPGQGRNQPQHF.

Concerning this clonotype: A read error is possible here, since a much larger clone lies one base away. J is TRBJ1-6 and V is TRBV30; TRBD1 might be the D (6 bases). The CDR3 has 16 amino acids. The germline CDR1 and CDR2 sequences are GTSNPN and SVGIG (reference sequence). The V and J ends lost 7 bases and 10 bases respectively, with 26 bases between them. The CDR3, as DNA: TGTGCCTTGCCCCGACGGGGACATTCCCTGAGGTCACCCCTCCACTTT. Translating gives CALPRRGHSLRSPLHF.

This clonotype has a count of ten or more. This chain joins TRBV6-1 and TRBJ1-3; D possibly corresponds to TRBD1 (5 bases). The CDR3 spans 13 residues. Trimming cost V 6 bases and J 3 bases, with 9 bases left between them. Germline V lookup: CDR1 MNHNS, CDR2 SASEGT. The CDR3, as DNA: TGTGCCAGCAGGACAGACCTTGGAAACACCATATATTTT. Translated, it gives CASRTDLGNTIYF.

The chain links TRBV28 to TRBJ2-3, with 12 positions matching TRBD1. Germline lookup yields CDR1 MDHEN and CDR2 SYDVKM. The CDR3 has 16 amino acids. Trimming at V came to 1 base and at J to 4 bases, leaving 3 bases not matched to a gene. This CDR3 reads CASSLYGTGGADTQYF. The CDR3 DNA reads TGTGCCAGCAGTTTATACGGGACAGGGGGCGCAGATACGCAGTATTTT.

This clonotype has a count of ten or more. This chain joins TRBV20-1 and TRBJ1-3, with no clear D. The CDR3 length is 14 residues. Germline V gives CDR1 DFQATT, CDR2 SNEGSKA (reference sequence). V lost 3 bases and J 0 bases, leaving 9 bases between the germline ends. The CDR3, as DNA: TGCAGTGCTAGGTCACCGAACTCTGGAAACACCATATATTTT. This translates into CSARSPNSGNTIYF.

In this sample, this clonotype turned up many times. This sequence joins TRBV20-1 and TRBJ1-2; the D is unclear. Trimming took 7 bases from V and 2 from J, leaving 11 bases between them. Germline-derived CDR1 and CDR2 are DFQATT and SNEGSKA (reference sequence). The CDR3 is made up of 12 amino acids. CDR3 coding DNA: TGCAGTGTTCAGCAGCCAAACTATGGCTACACCTTC. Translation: CSVQQPNYGYTF.

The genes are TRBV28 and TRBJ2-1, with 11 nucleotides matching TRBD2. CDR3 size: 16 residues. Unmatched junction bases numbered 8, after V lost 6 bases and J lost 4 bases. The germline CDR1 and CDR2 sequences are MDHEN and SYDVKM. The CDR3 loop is CASSPTGTSGYNEQFF. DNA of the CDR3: TGTGCCAGCAGCCCTACCGGGACTAGCGGATACAATGAGCAGTTCTTC.

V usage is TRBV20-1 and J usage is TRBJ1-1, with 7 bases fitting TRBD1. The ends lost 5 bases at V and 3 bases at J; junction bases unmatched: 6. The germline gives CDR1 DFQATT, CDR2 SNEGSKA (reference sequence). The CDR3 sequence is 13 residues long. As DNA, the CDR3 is TGCAGTGCTTTACAGGGGATGTACACTGAAGCTTTCTTT. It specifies CSALQGMYTEAFF.

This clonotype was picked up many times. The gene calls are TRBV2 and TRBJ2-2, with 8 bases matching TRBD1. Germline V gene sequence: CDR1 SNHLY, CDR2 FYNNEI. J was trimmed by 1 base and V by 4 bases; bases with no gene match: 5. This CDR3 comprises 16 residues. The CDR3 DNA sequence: TGTGCCAGCAGTGTGGCAGGGGGCGTGAACACCGGGGAGCTGTTTTTT. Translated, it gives CASSVAGGVNTGELFF.